A single sample is the source of the 20 T cell receptor beta chains below, sequenced in a study of blood T cell repertoires in COVID-19. The method was immunoSEQ multiplex PCR; TCRdb's version includes in-frame clones alone and lacks a portion of them. Of 300,000 to 450,000 clones listed, approximately 87% are singletons. Sequencing was performed on peripheral blood. These TCRs come from a woman in her 30s with COVID-19, enrolled during active disease.

The chain links TRBV5-5 to TRBJ2-2, with 7 nucleotides matching TRBD2. Germline CDR1 SGHKS, CDR2 YYEKEE (reference sequence). V trimming: 5 bases; J trimming: 7 bases; junction bases outside the gene matches: 8. This CDR3 spans 14 amino acids. The CDR3 reads CASRDREVIGELFF. The CDR3 DNA follows: TGTGCCAGCAGGGATCGGGAGGTTATCGGGGAGCTGTTTTTT.

This chain connects TRBV6-5 to TRBJ2-5; 8 nucleotides line up with TRBD1. CDR1 is MNHEY and CDR2 is SVGAGI in the germline V gene. This CDR3 has 14 amino acids. The V and J ends lost 5 bases and 2 bases, in that order; junction bases with no gene match: 4. CDR3 residues: CASSRGQGQETQYF. CDR3 DNA sequence: TGTGCCAGCAGTAGAGGACAGGGACAAGAGACCCAGTACTTC.

The chain carries TRBV18 and TRBJ1-6; 9 positions match TRBD1. The CDR3 is made up of 14 amino acids. With 5 bases clipped from V and 7 bases from J, the junction kept 3 bases outside the gene matches. Germline CDR1 and CDR2: KGHSH and LQKENI. The CDR3 here is CASSSGQGNSPLHF. CDR3 nucleotides: TGTGCCAGCTCATCCGGACAGGGGAATTCACCCCTCCACTTT.

The chain is built from TRBV4-1 and TRBJ2-1; TRBD2 is a possible D gene (6 bases). Germline V gene data show CDR1 as MGHRA and CDR2 as YSYEKL. V lost 3 bases and J lost 3, with 15 bases in between. This CDR3 has 16 residues. The CDR3 nucleotides are TGCGCCAGCAGCCAGCTAGCGTCTAAGGGCTACAATGAGCAGTTCTTC. This codes for CASSQLASKGYNEQFF.

The chain is built from TRBV6-2 or TRBV6-3 and TRBJ2-5, with TRBD2 matching 11 bases. With V trimmed by 6 bases and J by 1 base, 4 bases remained unmatched. Germline V gene lookup returns CDR1 MNHEY and CDR2 SVGEGT. The CDR3 covers 15 residues. The CDR3 DNA reads TGTGCCAGCAGCGCCACTAGCGGGAGCCAAGAGACCCAGTACTTC. This translates into CASSATSGSQETQYF.

The chain carries TRBV15 and TRBJ1-4; D gene unclear. The germline gives CDR1 LNHNV, CDR2 YYDKDF (reference sequence). The CDR3 sequence is 16 residues long. V was cut by 5 bases and J by 6 bases, with 19 bases left in between. CDR3 in amino acids: CATSRAPGRPYEKLFF. CDR3 bases: TGTGCCACCAGCCGAGCCCCGGGGAGGCCGTATGAAAAACTGTTTTTT.

The DNA for the CDR3 is TGTGCCAGCAGCTTTCGTGTGGGAGGTGGCACAGATACGCAGTATTTT. It specifies CASSFRVGGGTDTQYF. The V call is TRBV7-6, the J call TRBJ2-3, with D tentatively TRBD2 (6 bases). From germline, CDR1 is SGHVS and CDR2 FNYEAQ. This CDR3 comprises 16 residues. V was trimmed by 3 bases and J by 1 base, leaving 14 bases between them.

V is TRBV9 and J is TRBJ2-1; D is ambiguous. Trimming cost V 3 bases and J 0 bases, with 10 bases left between them. Germline loops: CDR1 SGDLS, CDR2 YYNGEE. The CDR3 length is 15 residues. The CDR3 DNA follows: TGTGCCAGCAGCGCAACGGTTGGCTCCTACAATGAGCAGTTCTTC. Residues: CASSATVGSYNEQFF.

This clone was seen a handful of times. This chain joins TRBV30 and TRBJ1-4; D gene uncertain. The CDR3 consists of 13 residues. The V end lost 6 bases, the J end lost 7 bases, and 15 bases lay between the germline ends. Germline assignment: CDR1 GTSNPN and CDR2 SVGIG (reference sequence). CDR3 residues: CACFTPRGEKLFF. The CDR3 DNA reads TGTGCCTGCTTCACCCCACGAGGTGAAAAACTGTTTTTT. The complete variable domain, with remaining parts taken from reference TRBV30 and TRBJ1-4, reads SQTIHQWPATLVQPVGSPLSLECTVEGTSNPNLYWYRQAAGRGLQLLFYSVGIGQISSEVPQNLSASRPQDRQFILSSKKLLLSDSGFYLCACFTPRGEKLFFGSGTQLSVL.

J is TRBJ1-6 and V is TRBV6-5; D perhaps matches TRBD1 (5 bases). CDR1 is MNHEY, CDR2 SVGAGI, per germline. Trimming removed 6 bases from V and 11 bases from J, with 14 bases in between. This CDR3 spans 13 amino acids. The CDR3 loop is CASRPGEGPPLHF. The CDR3 region has the DNA TGTGCCAGCAGGCCCGGGGAGGGGCCACCCCTCCACTTT.

The chain recombines TRBV7-8 with TRBJ1-5, with a tentative D call TRBD1 (6 bases). The CDR3 is made up of 15 amino acids. V lost 5 bases to trimming and J lost 3 bases, with 14 bases between them. In germline, CDR1 is SGHVS, CDR2 FQNEAQ. DNA for the CDR3: TGTGCCAGCAGCCGAGTCGGGGGGCCCAATCAGCCCCAGCATTTT. The encoded protein is CASSRVGGPNQPQHF.

This clone was seen just once. The chain is built from TRBV5-1 and TRBJ2-3, with D possibly being TRBD2 (5 bases). Germline V lookup: CDR1 SGHRS, CDR2 YFSETQ. The CDR3 extends over 11 amino acids. The germline V and J ends were trimmed by 4 bases and 5 bases, with 5 bases remaining between them. CDR3 nucleotides: TGCGCCAGCAGCGGACTAGATACGCAGTATTTT. Its protein product is CASSGLDTQYF.

This chain uses TRBV7-2 with TRBJ2-2; 7 positions agree with TRBD1. CDR1 SGHTA and CDR2 FQGNSA come from the germline V gene. The J segment lost 4 bases and the V segment lost 6 bases, leaving 5 bases of the junction unmatched. The CDR3 runs 14 residues. The chain's CDR3 is CASRPTGVTGELFF. CDR3 DNA: TGTGCCAGCAGGCCAACAGGGGTCACCGGGGAGCTGTTTTTT.

The V call is TRBV5-4, the J call TRBJ2-7; D uncertain. From germline, CDR1 is SGHNT and CDR2 YYREEE (reference sequence). V was shortened by 3 bases and J by 1 base, with 8 bases between the two germline ends. This CDR3 spans 13 amino acids. The CDR3 loop reads CASSSPGSYEQYF. The DNA of the CDR3 is TGTGCCAGCAGCTCCCCCGGGTCCTACGAGCAGTACTTC.

The V and J genes are TRBV11-1 and TRBJ2-3, with 9 bases lining up with TRBD1. The V and J ends lost 1 base and 3 bases, in that order; junction bases with no gene match: 5. The CDR3 spans 16 residues. Germline V lookup: CDR1 SGHAT, CDR2 FQDESV (reference sequence). The CDR3 DNA reads TGTGCCAGCAGCTTAGGGGCCGACAGGGGGACAGATACGCAGTATTTT. Translation gives CASSLGADRGTDTQYF. The full variable domain, completed using reference TRBV11-1 and TRBJ2-3, is EAEVAQSPRYKITEKSQAVAFWCDPISGHATLYWYRQILGQGPELLVQFQDESVVDDSQLPKDRFSAERLKGVDSTLKIQPAELGDSAMYLCASSLGADRGTDTQYFGPGTRLTVL.

The chain has TRBV28 and TRBJ1-2; the D gene is possibly TRBD1 (5 bases). V was pared by 10 bases and J by 4 bases, with 16 bases between. The CDR3 is 13 amino acids. Germline CDR1 is MDHEN and CDR2 is SYDVKM. CDR3 sequence: CATRGSGGYGYTF. In DNA, the CDR3 is TGTGCCACTAGGGGTTCGGGGGGCTATGGCTACACCTTC.

The chain links TRBV29-1 to TRBJ2-3, with D unresolved. V was cut by 3 bases and J by 2 bases, with 3 bases left in between. Germline V lookup: CDR1 SQVTM, CDR2 ANQGSEA. The CDR3 contains 11 residues. CDR3 sequence: CSVEYTDTQYF. As DNA, the CDR3 is TGCAGCGTTGAGTACACAGATACGCAGTATTTT.

The V gene is TRBV30, the J gene TRBJ1-1; 9 bases line up with TRBD1. With 3 bases clipped from V and 6 bases from J, the junction kept 8 bases outside the gene matches. Germline assignment: CDR1 GTSNPN and CDR2 SVGIG (reference sequence). There are 14 residues in the CDR3. The CDR3 region is CAWSPPDRGSEAFF. CDR3 sequence (DNA): TGTGCCTGGAGCCCCCCGGACAGGGGATCTGAAGCTTTCTTT.

V and J are TRBV6-5 and TRBJ1-2; 9 bases agree with TRBD1. The J segment lost 2 bases and the V segment lost 6 bases, leaving 7 bases of the junction unmatched. This CDR3 is 15 amino acids long. CDR1 MNHEY and CDR2 SVGAGI come from the germline V gene. This chain's CDR3 is CASRLTGGYNYGYTF. The CDR3 region has the DNA TGTGCCAGCAGGCTGACAGGGGGGTACAACTATGGCTACACCTTC.

The chain employs TRBV5-4 and TRBJ2-7; 7 bases are a match to TRBD1. CDR1 and CDR2 (germline): SGHNT, YYREEE (reference sequence). This CDR3 is built from 13 residues. V dropped 4 bases and J dropped 5; count of bases not matched to a gene: 6. CDR3 amino acids: CASSRQGRDEQYF. In DNA, the CDR3 is TGTGCCAGCAGCCGACAGGGAAGGGACGAGCAGTACTTC.